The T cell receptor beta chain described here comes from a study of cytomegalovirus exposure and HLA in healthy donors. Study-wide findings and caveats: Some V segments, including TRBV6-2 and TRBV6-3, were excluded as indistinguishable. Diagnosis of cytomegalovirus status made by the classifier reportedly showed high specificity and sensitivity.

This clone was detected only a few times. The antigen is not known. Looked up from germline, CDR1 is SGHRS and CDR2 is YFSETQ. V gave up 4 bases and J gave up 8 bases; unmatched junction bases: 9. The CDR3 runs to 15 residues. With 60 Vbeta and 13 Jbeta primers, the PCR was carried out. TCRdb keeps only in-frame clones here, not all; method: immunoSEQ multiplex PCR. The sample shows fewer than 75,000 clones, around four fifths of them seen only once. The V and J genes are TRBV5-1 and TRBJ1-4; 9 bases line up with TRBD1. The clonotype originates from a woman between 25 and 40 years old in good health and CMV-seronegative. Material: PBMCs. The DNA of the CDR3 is TGCGCCAGCAGCGTGACAGGGACAGGGAACGAAAAACTGTTTTTT. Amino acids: CASSVTGTGNEKLFF.